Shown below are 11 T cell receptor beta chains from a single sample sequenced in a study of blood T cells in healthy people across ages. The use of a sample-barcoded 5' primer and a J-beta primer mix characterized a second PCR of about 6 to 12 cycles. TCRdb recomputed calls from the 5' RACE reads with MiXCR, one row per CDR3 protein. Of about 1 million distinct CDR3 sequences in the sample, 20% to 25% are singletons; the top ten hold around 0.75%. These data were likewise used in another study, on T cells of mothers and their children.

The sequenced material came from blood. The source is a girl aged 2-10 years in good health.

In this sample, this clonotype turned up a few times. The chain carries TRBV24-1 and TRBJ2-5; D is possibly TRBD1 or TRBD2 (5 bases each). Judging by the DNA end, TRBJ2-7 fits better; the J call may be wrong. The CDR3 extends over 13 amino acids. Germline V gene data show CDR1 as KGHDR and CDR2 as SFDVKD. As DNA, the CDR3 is TGTGCCACCAGTGATGGGACCTCCTACGAGCAGTACTTC. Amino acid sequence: CATSDGTSYEQYF.

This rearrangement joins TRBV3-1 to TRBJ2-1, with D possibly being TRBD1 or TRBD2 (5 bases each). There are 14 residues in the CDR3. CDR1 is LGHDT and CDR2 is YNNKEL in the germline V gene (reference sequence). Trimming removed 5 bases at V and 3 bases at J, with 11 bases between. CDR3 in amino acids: CASSTRDLYNEQFF. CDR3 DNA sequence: TGTGCCAGCAGCACACGGGACCTCTACAATGAGCAGTTCTTC.

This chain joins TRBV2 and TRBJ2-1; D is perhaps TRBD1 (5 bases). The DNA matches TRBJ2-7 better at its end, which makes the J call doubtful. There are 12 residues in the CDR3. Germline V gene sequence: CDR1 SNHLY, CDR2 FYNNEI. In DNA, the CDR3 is TGTGCCAGCAGACGACAGTCTTACGAGCAGTACTTC. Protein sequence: CASRRQSYEQYF.

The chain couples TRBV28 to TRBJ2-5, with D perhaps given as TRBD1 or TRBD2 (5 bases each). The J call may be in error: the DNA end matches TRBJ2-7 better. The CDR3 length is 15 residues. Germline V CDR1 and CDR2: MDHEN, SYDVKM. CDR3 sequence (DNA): TGTGCCAGCATCCGGGACGGACTTTCACCCTACGAGCAGTACTTC. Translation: CASIRDGLSPYEQYF.

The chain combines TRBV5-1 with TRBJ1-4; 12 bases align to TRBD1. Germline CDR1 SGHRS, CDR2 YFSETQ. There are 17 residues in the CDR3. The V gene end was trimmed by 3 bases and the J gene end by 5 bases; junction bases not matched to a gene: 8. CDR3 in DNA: TGCGCCAGCAGCTCCTCCGGGACAGGGGGCCCCAATGAAAAACTGTTTTTT. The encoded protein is CASSSSGTGGPNEKLFF.

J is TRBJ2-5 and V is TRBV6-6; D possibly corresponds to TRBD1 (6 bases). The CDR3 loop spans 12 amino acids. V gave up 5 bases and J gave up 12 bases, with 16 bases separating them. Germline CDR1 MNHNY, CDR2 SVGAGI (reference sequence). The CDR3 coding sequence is TGTGCCAGCAGTAAACGGACCGCAGGGGAGTACTTC. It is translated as CASSKRTAGEYF.

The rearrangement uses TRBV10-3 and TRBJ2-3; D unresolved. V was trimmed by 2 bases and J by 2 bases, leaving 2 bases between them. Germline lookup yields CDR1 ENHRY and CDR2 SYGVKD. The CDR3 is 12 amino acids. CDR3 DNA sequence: TGTGCCATCAGTGAGATCACAGATACGCAGTATTTT. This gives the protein CAISEITDTQYF.

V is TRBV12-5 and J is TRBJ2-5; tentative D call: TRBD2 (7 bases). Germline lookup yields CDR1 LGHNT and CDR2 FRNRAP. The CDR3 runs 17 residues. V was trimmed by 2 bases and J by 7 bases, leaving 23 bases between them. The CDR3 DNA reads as TGTGCTAGTGGTTTGCCCCCTAGCGGAGGAGGGGGAGTGACCCAGTACTTC. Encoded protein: CASGLPPSGGGGVTQYF.

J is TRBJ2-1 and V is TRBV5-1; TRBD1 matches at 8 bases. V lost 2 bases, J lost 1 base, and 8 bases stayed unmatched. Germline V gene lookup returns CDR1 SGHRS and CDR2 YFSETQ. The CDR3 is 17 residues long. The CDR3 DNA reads TGCGCCAGCAGCTTCAGGGGGCGAGGTTCTTCCTACAATGAGCAGTTCTTC. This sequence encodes CASSFRGRGSSYNEQFF.

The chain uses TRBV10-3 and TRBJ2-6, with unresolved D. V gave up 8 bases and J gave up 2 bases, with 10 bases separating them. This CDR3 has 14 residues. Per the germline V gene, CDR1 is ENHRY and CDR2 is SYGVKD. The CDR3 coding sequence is TGTGCCATCGAGGACCCGACTGGGGCCAACGTCCTGACTTTC. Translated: CAIEDPTGANVLTF.

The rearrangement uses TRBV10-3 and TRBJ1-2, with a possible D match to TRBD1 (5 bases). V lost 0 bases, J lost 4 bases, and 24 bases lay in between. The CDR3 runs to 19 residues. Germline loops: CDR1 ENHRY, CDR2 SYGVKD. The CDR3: CAISESMAGTGGLGYGYTF. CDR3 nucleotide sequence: TGTGCCATCAGTGAGTCGATGGCCGGCACAGGAGGGCTAGGCTATGGCTACACCTTC.